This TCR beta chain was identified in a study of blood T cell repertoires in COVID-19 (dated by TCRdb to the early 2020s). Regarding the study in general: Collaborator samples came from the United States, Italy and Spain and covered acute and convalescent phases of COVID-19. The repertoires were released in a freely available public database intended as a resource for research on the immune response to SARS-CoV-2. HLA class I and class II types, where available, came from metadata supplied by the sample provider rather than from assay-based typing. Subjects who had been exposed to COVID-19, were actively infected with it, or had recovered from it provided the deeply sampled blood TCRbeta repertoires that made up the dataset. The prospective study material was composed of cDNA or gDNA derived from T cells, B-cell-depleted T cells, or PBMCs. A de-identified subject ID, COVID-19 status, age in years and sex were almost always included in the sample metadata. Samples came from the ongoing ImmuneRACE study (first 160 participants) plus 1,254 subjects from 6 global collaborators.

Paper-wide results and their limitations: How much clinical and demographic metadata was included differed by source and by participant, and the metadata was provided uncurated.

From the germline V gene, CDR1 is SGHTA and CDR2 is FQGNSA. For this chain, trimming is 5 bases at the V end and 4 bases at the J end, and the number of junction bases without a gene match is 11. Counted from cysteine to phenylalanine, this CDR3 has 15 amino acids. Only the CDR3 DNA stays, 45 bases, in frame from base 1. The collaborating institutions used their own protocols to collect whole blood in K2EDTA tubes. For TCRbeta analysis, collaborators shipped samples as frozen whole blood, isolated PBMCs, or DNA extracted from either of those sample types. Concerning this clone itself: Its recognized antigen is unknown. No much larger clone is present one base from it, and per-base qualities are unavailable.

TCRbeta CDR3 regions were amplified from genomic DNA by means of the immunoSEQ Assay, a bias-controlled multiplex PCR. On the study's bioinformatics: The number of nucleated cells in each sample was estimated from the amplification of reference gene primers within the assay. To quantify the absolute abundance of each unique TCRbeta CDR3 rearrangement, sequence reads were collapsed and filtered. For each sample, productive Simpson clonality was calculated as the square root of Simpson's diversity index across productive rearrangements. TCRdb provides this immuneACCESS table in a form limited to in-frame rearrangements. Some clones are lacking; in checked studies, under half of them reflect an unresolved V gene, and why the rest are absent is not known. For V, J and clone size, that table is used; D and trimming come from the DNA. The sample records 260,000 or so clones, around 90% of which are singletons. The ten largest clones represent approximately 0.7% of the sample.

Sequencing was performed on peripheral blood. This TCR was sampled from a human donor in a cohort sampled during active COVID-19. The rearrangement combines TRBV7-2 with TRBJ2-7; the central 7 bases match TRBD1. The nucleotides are TGTGCCAGCAGCCCACCTCGGGCAGGGGGATACGAGCAGTACTTC. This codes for CASSPPRAGGYEQYF.